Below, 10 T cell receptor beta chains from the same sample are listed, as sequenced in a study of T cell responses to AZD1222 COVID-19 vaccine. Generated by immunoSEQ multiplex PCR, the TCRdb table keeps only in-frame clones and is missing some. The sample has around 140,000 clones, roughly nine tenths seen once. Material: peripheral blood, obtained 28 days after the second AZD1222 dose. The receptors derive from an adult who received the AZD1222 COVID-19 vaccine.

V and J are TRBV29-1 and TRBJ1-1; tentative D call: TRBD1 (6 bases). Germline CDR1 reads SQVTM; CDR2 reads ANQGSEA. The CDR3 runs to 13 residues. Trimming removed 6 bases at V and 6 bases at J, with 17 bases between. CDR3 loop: CSVSQGLGAEAFF. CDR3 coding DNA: TGCAGCGTATCACAGGGTCTGGGGGCTGAAGCTTTCTTT.

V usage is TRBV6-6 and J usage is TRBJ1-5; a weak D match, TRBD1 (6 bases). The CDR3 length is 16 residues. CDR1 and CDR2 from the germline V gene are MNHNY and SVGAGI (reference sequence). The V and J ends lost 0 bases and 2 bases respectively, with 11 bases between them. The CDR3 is CASSYSNSGGNQPQHF. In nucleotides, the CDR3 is TGTGCCAGCAGTTACTCGAATTCAGGGGGCAATCAGCCCCAGCATTTT.

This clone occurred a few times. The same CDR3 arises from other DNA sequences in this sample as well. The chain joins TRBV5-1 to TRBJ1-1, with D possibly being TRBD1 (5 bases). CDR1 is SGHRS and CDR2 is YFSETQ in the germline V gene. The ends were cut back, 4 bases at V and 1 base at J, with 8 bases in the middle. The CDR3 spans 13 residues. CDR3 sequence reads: CASSLQGNTEAFF. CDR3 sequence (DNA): TGCGCCAGCAGCCTTCAGGGGAACACTGAAGCTTTCTTT.

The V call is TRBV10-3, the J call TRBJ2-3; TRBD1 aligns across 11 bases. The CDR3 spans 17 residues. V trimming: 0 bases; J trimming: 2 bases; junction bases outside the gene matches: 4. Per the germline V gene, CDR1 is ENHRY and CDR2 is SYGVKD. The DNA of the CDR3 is TGTGCCATCAGTGAGTCTACAGGACAGGGGGCCACAGATACGCAGTATTTT. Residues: CAISESTGQGATDTQYF.

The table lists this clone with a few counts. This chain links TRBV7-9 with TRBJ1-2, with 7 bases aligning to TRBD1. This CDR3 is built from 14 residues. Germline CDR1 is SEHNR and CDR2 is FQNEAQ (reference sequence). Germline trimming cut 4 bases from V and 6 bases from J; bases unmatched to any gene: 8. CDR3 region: CASSSQGVINGYTF. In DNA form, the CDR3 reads TGTGCCAGCAGCTCCCAGGGGGTCATCAATGGCTACACCTTC. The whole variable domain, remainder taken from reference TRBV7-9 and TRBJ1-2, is DTGVSQNPRHKITKRGQNVTFRCDPISEHNRLYWYRQTLGQGPEFLTYFQNEAQLEKSRLLSDRFSAERPKGSFSTLEIQRTEQGDSAMYLCASSSQGVINGYTFGSGTRLTVV.

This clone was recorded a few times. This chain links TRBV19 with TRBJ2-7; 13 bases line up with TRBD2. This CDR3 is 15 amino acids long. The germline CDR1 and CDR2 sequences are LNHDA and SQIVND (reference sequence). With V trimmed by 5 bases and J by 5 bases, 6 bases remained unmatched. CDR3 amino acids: CASSSPGLAGNEQYF. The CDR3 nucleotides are TGTGCCAGTAGTTCTCCGGGACTAGCGGGGAACGAGCAGTACTTC. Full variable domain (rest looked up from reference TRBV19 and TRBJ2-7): DGGITQSPKYLFRKEGQNVTLSCEQNLNHDAMYWYRQDPGQGLRLIYYSQIVNDFQKGDIAEGYSVSREKKESFPLTVTSAQKNPTAFYLCASSSPGLAGNEQYFGPGTRLTVT.

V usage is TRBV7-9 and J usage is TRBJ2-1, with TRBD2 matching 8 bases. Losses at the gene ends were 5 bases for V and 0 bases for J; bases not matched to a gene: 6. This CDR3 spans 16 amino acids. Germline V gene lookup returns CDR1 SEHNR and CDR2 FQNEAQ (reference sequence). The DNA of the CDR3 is TGTGCCAGCAGCCCACCAAGCGGGAGCTCCTACAATGAGCAGTTCTTC. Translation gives CASSPPSGSSYNEQFF.

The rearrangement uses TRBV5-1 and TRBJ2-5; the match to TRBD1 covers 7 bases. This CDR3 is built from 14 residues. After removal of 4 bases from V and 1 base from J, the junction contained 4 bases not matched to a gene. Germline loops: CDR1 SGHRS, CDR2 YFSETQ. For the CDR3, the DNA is TGCGCCAGCAGCCCAGGGACAGTCCAAGAGACCCAGTACTTC. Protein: CASSPGTVQETQYF.

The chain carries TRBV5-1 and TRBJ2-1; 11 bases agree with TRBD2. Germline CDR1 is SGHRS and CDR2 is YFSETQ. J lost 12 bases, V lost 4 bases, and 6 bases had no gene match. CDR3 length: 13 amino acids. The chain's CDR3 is CASSTGLAGLQFF. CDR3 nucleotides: TGCGCCAGCAGCACAGGACTAGCGGGCCTGCAGTTCTTC.

Here the CDR3 reads CASTGYTF. DNA of the CDR3: TGTGCCAGCACTGGCTACACCTTC. The J gene is TRBJ1-2, the V gene TRBV3-1 (or the pseudogene TRBV3-2), with D unclear. V was pared by 7 bases and J by 7 bases, with 1 base between. The CDR3 totals 8 residues. Germline-derived CDR1 and CDR2 are LGHDT and YNNKEL (reference sequence).